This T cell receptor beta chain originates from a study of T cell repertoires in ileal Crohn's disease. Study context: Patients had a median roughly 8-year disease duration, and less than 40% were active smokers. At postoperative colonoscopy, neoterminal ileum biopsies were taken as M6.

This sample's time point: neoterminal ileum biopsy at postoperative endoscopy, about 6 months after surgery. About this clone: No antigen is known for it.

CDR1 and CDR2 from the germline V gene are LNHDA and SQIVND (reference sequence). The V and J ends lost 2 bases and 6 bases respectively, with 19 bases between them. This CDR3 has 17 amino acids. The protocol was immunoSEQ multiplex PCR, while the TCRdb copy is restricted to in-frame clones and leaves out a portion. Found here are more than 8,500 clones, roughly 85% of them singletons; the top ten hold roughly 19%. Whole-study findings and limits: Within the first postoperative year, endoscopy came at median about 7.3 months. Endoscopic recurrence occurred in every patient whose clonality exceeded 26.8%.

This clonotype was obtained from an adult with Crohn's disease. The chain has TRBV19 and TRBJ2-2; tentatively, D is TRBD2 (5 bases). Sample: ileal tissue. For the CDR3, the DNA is TGTGCCAGTAGTATATTGTATGAGCGGAACCCCCCCGGGGAGCTGTTTTTT. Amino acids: CASSILYERNPPGELFF. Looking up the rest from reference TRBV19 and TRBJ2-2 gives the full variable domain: DGGITQSPKYLFRKEGQNVTLSCEQNLNHDAMYWYRQDPGQGLRLIYYSQIVNDFQKGDIAEGYSVSREKKESFPLTVTSAQKNPTAFYLCASSILYERNPPGELFFGEGSRLTVL.